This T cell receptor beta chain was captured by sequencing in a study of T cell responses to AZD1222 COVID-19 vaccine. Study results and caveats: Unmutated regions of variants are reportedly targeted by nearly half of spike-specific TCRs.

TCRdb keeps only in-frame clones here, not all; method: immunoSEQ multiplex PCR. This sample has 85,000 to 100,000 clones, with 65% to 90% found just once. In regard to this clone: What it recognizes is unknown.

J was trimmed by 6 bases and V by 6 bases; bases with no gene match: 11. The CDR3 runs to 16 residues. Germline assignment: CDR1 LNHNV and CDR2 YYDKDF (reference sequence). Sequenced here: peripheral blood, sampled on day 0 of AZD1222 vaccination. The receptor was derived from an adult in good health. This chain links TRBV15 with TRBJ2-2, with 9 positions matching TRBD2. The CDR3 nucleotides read TGTGCCACCAGGGCGAGGACTAGCGTGTTTTCCGGGGAGCTGTTTTTT. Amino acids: CATRARTSVFSGELFF.